This T cell receptor (beta chain) was observed in a study of cytomegalovirus exposure and HLA in healthy donors. Amplification used 60 Vbeta primers and 13 Jbeta primers. Repertoires were generated with immunoSEQ multiplex PCR, while TCRdb's copy carries only in-frame clones and drops some. The profile covers about 300,000 clones, with just over 85% appearing a single time and 3.5% to 4% taken by the ten largest. Broader study findings: Over 150 TCR beta chains were listed as cytomegalovirus-associated. Per a prior analysis, the majority of TCR beta V segments were productive roughly 87% or roughly 30% of the time. According to reports, the classifier identified cytomegalovirus status with high specificity and sensitivity. Some V segments, TRBV6-2 and TRBV6-3 among them, were indistinguishable and were therefore excluded.

As to this clone: Its target is not known.

The CDR3 is 14 amino acids. Germline V gene sequence: CDR1 SEHNR, CDR2 FQNEAQ (reference sequence). V lost 1 base to trimming and J lost 3 bases, with 4 bases between them. The rearrangement links TRBV7-9 to TRBJ2-6, with D unresolved. This clonotype originated in a man aged 40-49 years in good health and CMV-seropositive. Material for sequencing was PBMCs. The CDR3 loop reads CASSLEYGANVLTF. For the CDR3, the DNA is TGTGCCAGCAGCTTAGAATATGGGGCCAACGTCCTGACTTTC.